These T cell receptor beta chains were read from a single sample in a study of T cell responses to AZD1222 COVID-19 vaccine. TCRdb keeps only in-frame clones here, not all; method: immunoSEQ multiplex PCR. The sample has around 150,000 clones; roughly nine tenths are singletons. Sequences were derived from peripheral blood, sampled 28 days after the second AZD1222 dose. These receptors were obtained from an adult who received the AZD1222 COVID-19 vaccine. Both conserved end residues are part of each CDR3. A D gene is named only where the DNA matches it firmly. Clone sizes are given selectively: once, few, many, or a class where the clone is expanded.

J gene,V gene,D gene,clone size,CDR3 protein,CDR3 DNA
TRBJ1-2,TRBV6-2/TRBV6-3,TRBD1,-,CASSDRAYGYTF,TGTGCCAGCAGCGACAGGGCGTATGGCTACACCTTC
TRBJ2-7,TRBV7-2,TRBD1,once,CASSPGGPRHEQYF,TGTGCCAGCAGCCCAGGGGGCCCGCGACACGAGCAGTACTTC
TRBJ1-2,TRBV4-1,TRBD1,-,CASSQDRGDSGYGYTF,TGCGCCAGCAGCCAAGATAGGGGGGACAGTGGCTATGGCTACACCTTC
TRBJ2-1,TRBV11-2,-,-,CASSFIGSPYNEQFF,TGTGCCAGCAGCTTCATAGGCAGCCCCTACAATGAGCAGTTCTTC
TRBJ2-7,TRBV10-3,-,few,CAISGRGDTYEQYF,TGTGCCATCAGTGGGAGGGGGGACACCTACGAGCAGTACTTC
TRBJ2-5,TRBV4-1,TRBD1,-,CASSQDHQGAGYQETQYF,TGCGCCAGCAGCCAAGATCACCAGGGGGCCGGATACCAAGAGACCCAGTACTTC
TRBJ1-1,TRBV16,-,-,CASSQSAQNTEAFF,TGTGCCAGCAGCCAATCGGCACAGAACACTGAAGCTTTCTTT
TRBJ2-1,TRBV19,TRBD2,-,CASSKAGGSYNEQFF,TGTGCCAGTAGTAAAGCGGGGGGCTCCTACAATGAGCAGTTCTTC
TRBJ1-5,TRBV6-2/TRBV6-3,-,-,CASSLTRFGQPQHF,TGTGCCAGCAGTTTAACAAGGTTCGGGCAGCCCCAGCATTTT
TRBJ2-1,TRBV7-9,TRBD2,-,CASSPWGLAGGPYNEQFF,TGTGCCAGCAGCCCATGGGGACTAGCGGGAGGACCCTACAATGAGCAGTTCTTC
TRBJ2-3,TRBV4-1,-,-,CASSQGAGSPDTQYF,TGCGCCAGCAGCCAAGGGGCAGGGTCGCCAGATACGCAGTATTTT
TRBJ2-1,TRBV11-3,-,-,CASSLHRGSNEQFF,TGTGCCAGCAGCTTACACAGAGGCAGCAATGAGCAGTTCTTC
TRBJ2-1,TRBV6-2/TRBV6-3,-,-,CASSYSRNNEQFF,TGTGCCAGCAGTTACTCGCGGAACAATGAGCAGTTCTTC
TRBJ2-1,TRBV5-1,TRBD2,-,CASEGLPGYNEQFF,TGCGCCAGCGAGGGACTACCGGGCTACAATGAGCAGTTCTTC
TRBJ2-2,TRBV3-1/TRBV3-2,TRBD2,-,CASSQRAGADTGELFF,TGTGCCAGCAGCCAGCGAGCGGGAGCTGACACCGGGGAGCTGTTTTTT
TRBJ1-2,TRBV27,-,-,CASSFNPGYYGYTF,TGTGCCAGCAGTTTTAATCCAGGGTACTATGGCTACACCTTC
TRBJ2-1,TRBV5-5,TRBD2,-,CASSLLGGTSGPRAYNEQFF,TGTGCCAGCAGCTTGTTGGGCGGGACTAGTGGGCCCAGGGCCTACAATGAGCAGTTCTTC
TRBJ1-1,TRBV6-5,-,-,CASSPSRGDGTEAFF,TGTGCCAGCAGCCCCTCTCGGGGGGATGGCACTGAAGCTTTCTTT
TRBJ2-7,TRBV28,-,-,CASSFQGFGSYEQYF,TGTGCCAGCAGTTTTCAAGGGTTCGGATCCTACGAGCAGTACTTC
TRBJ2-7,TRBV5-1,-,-,CASSPAQVLTYEQYF,TGCGCCAGCAGTCCGGCCCAGGTCCTCACCTACGAGCAGTACTTC
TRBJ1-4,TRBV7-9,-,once,CASSLLGVANEKLFF,TGTGCCAGCAGCTTACTAGGAGTGGCTAATGAAAAACTGTTTTTT
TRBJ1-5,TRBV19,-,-,CASSIVGGIRNQPQHF,TGTGCCAGTAGTATTGTGGGGGGCATTCGCAATCAGCCCCAGCATTTT
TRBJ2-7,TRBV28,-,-,CASSSAWDRDDYEQYF,TGTGCCAGCAGCTCCGCGTGGGACCGAGACGACTACGAGCAGTACTTC
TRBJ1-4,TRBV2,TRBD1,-,CANRDREEEKLFF,TGTGCCAACCGGGACAGGGAGGAAGAAAAACTGTTTTTT
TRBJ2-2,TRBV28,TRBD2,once,CASSDRGTSGMAIGTGELFF,TGTGCCAGCAGTGACAGGGGGACTAGCGGGATGGCGATTGGCACCGGGGAGCTGTTTTTT
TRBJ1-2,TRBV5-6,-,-,CASSNLGGGAGYTF,TGTGCCAGCAGCAACTTAGGCGGGGGTGCTGGCTACACCTTC
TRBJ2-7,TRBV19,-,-,CASSLRDTSYEQYF,TGTGCCAGTAGTCTCCGGGACACCTCCTACGAGCAGTACTTC
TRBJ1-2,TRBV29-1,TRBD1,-,CSVEPRQGSGYTF,TGCAGCGTTGAGCCACGACAGGGCTCCGGCTACACCTTC
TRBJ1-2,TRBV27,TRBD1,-,CASSLSWTGAYGYTF,TGTGCCAGCAGTTTATCGTGGACAGGGGCCTATGGCTACACCTTC
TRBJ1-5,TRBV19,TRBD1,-,CASSISRDSHQPQHF,TGTGCCAGTAGTATATCCCGGGACAGTCATCAGCCCCAGCATTTT
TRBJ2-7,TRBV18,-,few,CASSPYEGQYEQYF,TGTGCCAGCTCACCATACGAGGGGCAGTACGAGCAGTACTTC
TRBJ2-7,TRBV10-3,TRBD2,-,CAISAFRLAGEGEQYF,TGTGCCATCAGTGCCTTTAGACTAGCGGGAGAGGGCGAGCAGTACTTC
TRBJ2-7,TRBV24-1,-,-,CATSDSRTDTYEQYF,TGTGCCACCAGTGATTCCCGGACGGACACCTACGAGCAGTACTTC
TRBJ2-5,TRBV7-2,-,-,CASSLFGAPETQYF,TGTGCCAGCAGCTTATTTGGGGCCCCAGAGACCCAGTACTTC
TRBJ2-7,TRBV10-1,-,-,CASSRFSYEQYF,TGCGCCAGCTCCAGGTTCTCCTACGAGCAGTACTTC
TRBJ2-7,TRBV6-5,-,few,CASGPTQRGSYEQYF,TGTGCCAGCGGACCGACCCAGAGGGGGTCCTACGAGCAGTACTTC
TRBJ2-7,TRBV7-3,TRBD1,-,CASSTGQGREQYF,TGTGCCAGCAGCACCGGACAGGGGAGAGAGCAGTACTTC
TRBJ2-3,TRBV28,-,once,CASSFRDTQYF,TGTGCCAGCAGTTTCCGAGATACGCAGTATTTT
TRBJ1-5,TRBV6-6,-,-,CASSYSRREGQPQHF,TGTGCCAGCAGTTACTCGAGGCGGGAGGGGCAGCCCCAGCATTTT
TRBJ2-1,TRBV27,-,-,CASRDGTLSVQFF,TGTGCCAGCAGGGATGGGACGCTGTCTGTTCAGTTCTTC
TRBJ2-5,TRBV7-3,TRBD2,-,CASSSAGTSGEETQYF,TGTGCCAGCAGCTCCGCCGGGACTAGCGGAGAGGAGACCCAGTACTTC
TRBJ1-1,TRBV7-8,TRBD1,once,CASSLDRGRTEAFF,TGTGCCAGCAGCTTAGACAGGGGGCGGACTGAAGCTTTCTTT
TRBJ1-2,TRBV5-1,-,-,CASSLALGPSGNGYTF,TGCGCCAGCAGCTTGGCCTTGGGACCGAGCGGGAATGGCTACACCTTC
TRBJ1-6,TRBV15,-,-,CATSRDYGTSSYNSPLHF,TGTGCCACCAGCAGAGATTACGGGACCAGCTCCTATAATTCACCCCTCCACTTT
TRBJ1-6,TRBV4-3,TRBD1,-,CASSQDGGQDNSPLHF,TGCGCCAGCAGCCAAGATGGCGGACAGGATAATTCACCCCTCCACTTT
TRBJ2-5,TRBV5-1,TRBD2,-,CASSLSGRASVETQYF,TGCGCCAGCAGCTTGAGCGGGAGGGCCTCTGTGGAGACCCAGTACTTC
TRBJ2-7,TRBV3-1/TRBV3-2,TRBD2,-,CASSQRWWEGPYEQYF,TGTGCCAGCAGCCAACGCTGGTGGGAGGGCCCCTACGAGCAGTACTTC
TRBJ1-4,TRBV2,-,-,CASSDPSRGNEKLFF,TGTGCCAGCAGTGATCCTTCGCGGGGTAATGAAAAACTGTTTTTT
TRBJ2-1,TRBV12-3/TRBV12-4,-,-,CASSLSSYNEQFF,TGTGCCAGCAGTTTGAGCTCCTACAATGAGCAGTTCTTC
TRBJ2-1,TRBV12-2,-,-,CASRQGLANSEQFF,TGTGCAAGTCGCCAGGGACTAGCGAACAGTGAGCAGTTCTTC
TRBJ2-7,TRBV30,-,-,CAWTRVDEQYF,TGTGCCTGGACTAGAGTAGACGAGCAGTACTTC
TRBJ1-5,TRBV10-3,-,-,CAISDIKGVSPQHF,TGTGCCATCAGTGATATAAAGGGGGTCTCGCCCCAGCATTTT
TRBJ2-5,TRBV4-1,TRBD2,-,CASSQEVWASGKQETQYF,TGCGCCAGCAGCCAAGAGGTCTGGGCTAGCGGGAAACAAGAGACCCAGTACTTC
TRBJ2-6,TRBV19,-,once,CASSVNSGANVLTF,TGTGCCAGTAGTGTGAACTCTGGGGCCAACGTCCTGACTTTC
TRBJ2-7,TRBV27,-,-,CASSPRPETLEQYF,TGTGCCAGCAGTCCCAGACCCGAGACGCTCGAGCAGTACTTC
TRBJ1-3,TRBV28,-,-,CASSLGNTIYF,TGTGCCAGCAGTCTTGGAAACACCATATATTTT
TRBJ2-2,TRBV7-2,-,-,CASSLTSGAGTGELFF,TGTGCCAGCAGCTTAACGTCAGGGGCAGGGACCGGGGAGCTGTTTTTT
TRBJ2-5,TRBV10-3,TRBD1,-,CAISRDRGRETQYF,TGTGCCATCAGCCGGGACAGGGGGAGGGAGACCCAGTACTTC
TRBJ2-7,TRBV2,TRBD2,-,CASDLSGMTSQQYF,TGTGCCAGCGATCTAAGCGGGATGACTAGCCAGCAGTACTTC